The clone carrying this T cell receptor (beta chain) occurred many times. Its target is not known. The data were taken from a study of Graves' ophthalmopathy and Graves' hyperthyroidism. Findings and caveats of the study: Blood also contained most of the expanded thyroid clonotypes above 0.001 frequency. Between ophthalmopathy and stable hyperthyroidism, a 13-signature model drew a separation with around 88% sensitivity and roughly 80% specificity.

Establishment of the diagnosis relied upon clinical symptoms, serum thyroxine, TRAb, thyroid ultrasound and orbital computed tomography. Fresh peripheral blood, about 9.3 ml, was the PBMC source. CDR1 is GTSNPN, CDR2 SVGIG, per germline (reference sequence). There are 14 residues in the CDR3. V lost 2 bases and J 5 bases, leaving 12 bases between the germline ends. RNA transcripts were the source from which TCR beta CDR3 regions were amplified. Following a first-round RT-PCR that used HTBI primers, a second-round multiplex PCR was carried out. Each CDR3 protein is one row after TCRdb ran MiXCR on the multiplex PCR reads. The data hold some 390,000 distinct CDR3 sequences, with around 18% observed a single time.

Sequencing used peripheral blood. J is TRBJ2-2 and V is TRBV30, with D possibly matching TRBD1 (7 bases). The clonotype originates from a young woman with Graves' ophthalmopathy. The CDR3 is CAWSLTGRTGELFF. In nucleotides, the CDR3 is TGTGCCTGGAGTCTGACAGGGAGGACCGGGGAGCTGTTTTTT. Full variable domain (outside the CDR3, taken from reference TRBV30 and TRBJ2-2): SQTIHQWPATLVQPVGSPLSLECTVEGTSNPNLYWYRQAAGRGLQLLFYSVGIGQISSEVPQNLSASRPQDRQFILSSKKLLLSDSGFYLCAWSLTGRTGELFFGEGSRLTVL.